The clone carrying this TCR beta chain has only a few counts. Antigen specificity is unknown. This record comes from a study of cytomegalovirus exposure and HLA in healthy donors. Study-level information: Of more than 350 genotyped donors, 70% to 85% clustered with self-reported Caucasian donors. Overall study findings and caveats: Available immune exposure information was restricted to CMV serostatus only. According to an earlier analysis, most TCR beta V segments yielded productive rearrangements about 90% or about 30% of the time.

CDR1 is MNHNS, CDR2 SASEGT, per germline. The CDR3 loop spans 10 amino acids. Trimming took 3 bases from V and 14 from J, leaving 10 bases between them. The primer mix had 60 Vbeta and 13 Jbeta primers. Assay: immunoSEQ multiplex PCR; the TCRdb copy retains only in-frame clones and omits some. The sample contains some 140,000 clones, more than 75% of which appear only once. The source is a man aged 25-40 years in good health and CMV-seropositive. This chain joins TRBV6-1 and TRBJ1-2; D is unresolved. The sequenced material came from PBMCs. The DNA of the CDR3 is TGTGCCAGCAGTGATAGTCTGCGGACCTTC. Its protein product is CASSDSLRTF.